This T cell receptor beta chain was identified in a study of cytomegalovirus exposure and HLA in healthy donors. Healthy bone marrow donors formed the donor group. Primers included in the PCR were 60 Vbeta and 13 Jbeta primers. This table comes from immunoSEQ multiplex PCR, and its TCRdb copy is limited to in-frame clones, with some not included. The profile shows around 50,000 clones, about 80% of them singletons. Broader study findings: Differences between HLA loci emerged in a later analysis of TCR association rates, with DRB1 most and HLA-C fewest.

CDR3 size: 15 residues. V was clipped by 0 bases and J by 5 bases; unmatched bases: 3. Germline-derived CDR1 and CDR2 are LGHNA and YSLEER. This clone is classed as medium-sized. The antigen remains unidentified. This sequence originates from a man aged 30 to 45 in good health and CMV-seronegative. The V and J genes are TRBV4-3 and TRBJ1-1; TRBD1 aligns across 10 bases. Sequenced: PBMCs. In DNA, the CDR3 is TGCGCCAGCAGCCAAGACACGGGACAGGGGACTGAAGCTTTCTTT. Translated: CASSQDTGQGTEAFF.